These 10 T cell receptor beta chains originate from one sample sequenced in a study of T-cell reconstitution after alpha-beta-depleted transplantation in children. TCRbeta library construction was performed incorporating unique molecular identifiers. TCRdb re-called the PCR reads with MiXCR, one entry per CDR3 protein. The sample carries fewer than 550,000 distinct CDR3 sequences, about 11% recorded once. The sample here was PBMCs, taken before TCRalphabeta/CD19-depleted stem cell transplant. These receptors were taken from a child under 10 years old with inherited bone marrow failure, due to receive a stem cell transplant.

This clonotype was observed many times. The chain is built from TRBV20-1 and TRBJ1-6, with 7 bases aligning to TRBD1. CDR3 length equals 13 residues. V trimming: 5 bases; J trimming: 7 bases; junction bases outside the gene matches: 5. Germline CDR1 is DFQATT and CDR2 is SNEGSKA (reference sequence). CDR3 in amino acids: CSAPRGVNSPLHF. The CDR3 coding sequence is TGCAGTGCTCCCAGGGGGGTCAATTCACCCCTCCACTTT.

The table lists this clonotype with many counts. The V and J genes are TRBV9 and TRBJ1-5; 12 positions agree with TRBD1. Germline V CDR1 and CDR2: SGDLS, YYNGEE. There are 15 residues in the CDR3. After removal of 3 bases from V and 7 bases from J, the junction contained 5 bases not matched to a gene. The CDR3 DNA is TGTGCCAGCAGCGCCGGGACAGGGGGCCTCCAGCCCCAGCATTTT. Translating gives CASSAGTGGLQPQHF.

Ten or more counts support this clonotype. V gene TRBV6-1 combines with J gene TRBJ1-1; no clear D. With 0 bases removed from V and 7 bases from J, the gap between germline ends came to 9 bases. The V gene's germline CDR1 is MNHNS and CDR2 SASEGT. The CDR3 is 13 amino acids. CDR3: CASSEAGDGEAFF. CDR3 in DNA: TGTGCCAGCAGTGAAGCAGGAGACGGTGAAGCTTTCTTT.

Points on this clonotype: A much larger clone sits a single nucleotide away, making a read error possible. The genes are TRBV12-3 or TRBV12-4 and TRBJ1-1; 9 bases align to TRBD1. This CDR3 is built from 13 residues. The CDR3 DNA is TGTGCCAGCAGCCGAGGACAGGGGAATGAAGCTATCTTT. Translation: CASSRGQGNEAIF.

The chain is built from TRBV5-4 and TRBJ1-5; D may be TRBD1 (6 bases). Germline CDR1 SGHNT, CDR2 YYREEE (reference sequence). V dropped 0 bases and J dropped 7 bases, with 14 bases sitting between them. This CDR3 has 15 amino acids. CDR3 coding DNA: TGTGCCAGCAGCTTGGGCTGGGGGGCTGGGCAGCCCCAGCATTTT. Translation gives CASSLGWGAGQPQHF. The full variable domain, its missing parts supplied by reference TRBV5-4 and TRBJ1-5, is ETGVTQSPTHLIKTRGQQVTLRCSSQSGHNTVSWYQQALGQGPQFIFQYYREEENGRGNFPPRFSGLQFPNYSSELNVNALELDDSALYLCASSLGWGAGQPQHFGDGTRLSIL.

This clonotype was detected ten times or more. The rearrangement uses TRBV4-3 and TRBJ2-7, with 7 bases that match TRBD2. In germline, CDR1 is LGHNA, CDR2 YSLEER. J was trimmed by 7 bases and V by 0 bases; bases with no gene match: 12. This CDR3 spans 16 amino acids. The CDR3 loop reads CASSQELWDYPREQYF. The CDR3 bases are TGCGCCAGCAGCCAAGAGCTATGGGACTATCCCCGGGAGCAGTACTTC.

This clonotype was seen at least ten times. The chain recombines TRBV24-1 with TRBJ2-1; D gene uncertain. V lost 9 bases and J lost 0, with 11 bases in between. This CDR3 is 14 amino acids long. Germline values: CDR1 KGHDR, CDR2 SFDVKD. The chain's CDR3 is CATQGLSSYNEQFF. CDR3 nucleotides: TGTGCCACCCAAGGATTGAGCTCCTACAATGAGCAGTTCTTC.

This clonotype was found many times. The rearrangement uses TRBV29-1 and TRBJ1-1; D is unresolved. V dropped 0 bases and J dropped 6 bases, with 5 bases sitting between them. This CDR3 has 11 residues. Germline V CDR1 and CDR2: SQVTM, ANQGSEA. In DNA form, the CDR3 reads TGCAGCGTTGAAGACCCTCCTGAAGCTTTCTTT. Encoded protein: CSVEDPPEAFF. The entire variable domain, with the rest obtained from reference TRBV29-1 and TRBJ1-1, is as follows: SAVISQKPSRDICQRGTSLTIQCQVDSQVTMMFWYRQQPGQSLTLIATANQGSEATYESGFVIDKFPISRPNLTFSTLTVSNMSPEDSSIYLCSVEDPPEAFFGQGTRLTVV.

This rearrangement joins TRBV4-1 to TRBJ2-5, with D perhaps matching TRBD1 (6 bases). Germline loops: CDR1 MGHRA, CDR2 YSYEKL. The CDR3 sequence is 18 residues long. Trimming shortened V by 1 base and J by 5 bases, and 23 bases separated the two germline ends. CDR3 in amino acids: CASSQVLFMRGTRETQYF. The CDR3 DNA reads TGCGCCAGCAGCCAAGTATTATTTATGAGGGGGACCAGGGAGACCCAGTACTTC.

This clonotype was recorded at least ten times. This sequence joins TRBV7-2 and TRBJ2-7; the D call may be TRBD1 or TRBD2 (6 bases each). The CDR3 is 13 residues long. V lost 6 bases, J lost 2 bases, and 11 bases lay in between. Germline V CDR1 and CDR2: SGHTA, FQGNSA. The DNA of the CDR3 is TGTGCCAGCAGTGAGGGGGGTACCTACGAGCAGTACTTC. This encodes CASSEGGTYEQYF.